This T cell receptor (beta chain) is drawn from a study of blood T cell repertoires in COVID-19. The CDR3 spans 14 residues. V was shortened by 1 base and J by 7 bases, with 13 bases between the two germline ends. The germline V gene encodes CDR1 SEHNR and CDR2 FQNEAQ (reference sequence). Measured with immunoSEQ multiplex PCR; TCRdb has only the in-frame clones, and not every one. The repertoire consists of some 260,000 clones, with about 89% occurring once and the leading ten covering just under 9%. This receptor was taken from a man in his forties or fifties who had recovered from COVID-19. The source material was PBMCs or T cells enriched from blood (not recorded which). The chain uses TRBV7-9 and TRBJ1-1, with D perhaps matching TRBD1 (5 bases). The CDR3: CASSLGRGVGEAFF. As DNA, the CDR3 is TGTGCCAGCAGCTTAGGGAGGGGCGTTGGTGAAGCTTTCTTT.